The sequence of this T cell receptor beta chain was determined in a study of siplizumab effects on memory and regulatory T cells (dated by TCRdb to between 2018 and 2020). With regard to the full study: The effect of the anti-CD2 antibody siplizumab on alloreactive T-cell subsets was examined in allogeneic mixed lymphocyte reactions constructed from human PBMCs. Here is what the overall study found, with its caveats: No functional confirmation was obtained for the suppressive function of proliferating Tregs from siplizumab cultures. Greater diversity appeared to be present in unstimulated naive T cells than in memory T cells, and a substantial contribution to the alloresponse seemed to be made by naive cells. The cumulative frequency of alloreactive sequences traceable to unstimulated CD4+ memory T cells was significantly reduced by siplizumab. A naive or memory phenotype could not be assigned to roughly 80-97% of proliferating CD4+ or CD8+ clones. In reactions with siplizumab, an average of about 75% of mappable alloreactive CD4+ clones were Treg-derived, compared with roughly 30% in control reactions. Because sequences below about 10^-5 frequency were poorly captured, only a minor fraction of alloreactive clones could be mapped to unstimulated subsets.

Trimming leaves V shorter by 9 bases and J shorter by 7 bases, with the junction holding 11 bases beyond the gene matches. The CDR3 holds 13 amino acids from the cysteine to the phenylalanine. The read is trimmed to its CDR3 DNA, 39 bases read in frame from base 1. Looking up the germline V gene yields CDR1 MGHDK and CDR2 SYGVNS. Library construction relied on the immunoSEQ multiplex PCR assay. The deep sequencing platform assayed about 91,000 TCR templates per sample. Genomic DNA extracted from sorted T cells was used for TCRbeta CDR3 sequencing. As for how the authors treated the data: The R programming language was used for clonal analysis of the TCRbeta CDR3 data. Alloreactive CD4+ and CD8+ clones were defined by comparing unstimulated samples with post-reaction CFSE-low samples. By matching sequences to the repertoires of sorted unstimulated Treg and non-Treg cells, each alloreactive CD4+ clone was assigned a regulatory or non-regulatory origin. This immuneACCESS table, as held by TCRdb, lists in-frame sequences with V and J called but not all clones. Of the missing ones, under half trace to an unresolved V gene in checked studies; the others have no known cause. V, J and clone size derive from that table, while D and trimming were established from the DNA sequence. For this sample there are 50,000 or so clones; roughly 87% appear just once. The ten biggest clones cover approximately 0.35% of the sample.

About this clone: No cognate antigen has been identified for it. No qualities accompany the bases; no much larger clone lies one base away.

Unstimulated CD4+ memory cells were also sequenced in three donor pairs, together with CD4+ naive, CD8+ TEMRA, CD8+ naive and CD8+ effector memory subsets. Sorted unstimulated T cells and proliferating T cells recovered from mixed lymphocyte reactions underwent TCRbeta CDR3 sequencing. Fresh whole blood from approximately ten HLA-typed healthy donors was used to isolate PBMCs. The rearrangement joined TRBV25-1 to TRBJ1-1; 7 middle bases align to TRBD1. The sequenced sample consisted of naive CD8+ T cells sorted from blood. The cell subset or site label on this specimen signifies: unstimulated naive T cells. The receptor was isolated from a human donor in good health. The CDR3 reads CASRAGGHGEAFF. The DNA sequence reads TGTGCCAGTCGAGCAGGGGGGCACGGTGAAGCTTTCTTT.